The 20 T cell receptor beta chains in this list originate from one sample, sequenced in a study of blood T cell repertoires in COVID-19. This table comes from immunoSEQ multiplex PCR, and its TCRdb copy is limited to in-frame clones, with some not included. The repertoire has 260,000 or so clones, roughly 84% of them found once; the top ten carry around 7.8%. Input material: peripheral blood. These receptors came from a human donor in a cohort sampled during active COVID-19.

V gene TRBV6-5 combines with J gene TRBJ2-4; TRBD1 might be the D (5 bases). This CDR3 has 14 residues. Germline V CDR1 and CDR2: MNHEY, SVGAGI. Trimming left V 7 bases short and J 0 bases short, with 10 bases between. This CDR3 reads CASKAGSAKNIQYF. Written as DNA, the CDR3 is TGTGCCAGCAAGGCAGGGTCAGCCAAAAACATTCAGTACTTC.

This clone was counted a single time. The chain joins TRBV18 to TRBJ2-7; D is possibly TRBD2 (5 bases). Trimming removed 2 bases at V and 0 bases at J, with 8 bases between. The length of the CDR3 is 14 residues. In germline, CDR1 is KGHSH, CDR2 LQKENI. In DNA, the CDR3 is TGTGCCAGCTCACCATTGGCGGGCTCCTACGAGCAGTACTTC. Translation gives CASSPLAGSYEQYF.

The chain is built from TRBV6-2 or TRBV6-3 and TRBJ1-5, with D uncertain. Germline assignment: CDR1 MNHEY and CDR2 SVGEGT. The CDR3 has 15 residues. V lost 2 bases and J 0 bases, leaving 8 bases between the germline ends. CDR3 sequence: CASSYQVASNQPQHF. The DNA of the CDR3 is TGTGCCAGCAGTTACCAGGTGGCTAGCAATCAGCCCCAGCATTTT.

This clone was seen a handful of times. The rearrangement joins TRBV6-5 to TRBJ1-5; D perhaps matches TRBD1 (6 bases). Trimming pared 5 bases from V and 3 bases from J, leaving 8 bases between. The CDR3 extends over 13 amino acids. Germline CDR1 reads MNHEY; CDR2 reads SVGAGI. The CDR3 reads CASSQGPNQPQHF. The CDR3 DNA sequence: TGTGCCAGCAGTCAGGGGCCCAATCAGCCCCAGCATTTT.

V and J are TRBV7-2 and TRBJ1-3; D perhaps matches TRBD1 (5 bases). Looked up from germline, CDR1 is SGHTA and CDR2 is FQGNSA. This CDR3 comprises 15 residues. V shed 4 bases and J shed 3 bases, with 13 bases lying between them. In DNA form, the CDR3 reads TGTGCCAGCAGCTCGGGTGGGGCGATTGGAAACACCATATATTTT. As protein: CASSSGGAIGNTIYF.

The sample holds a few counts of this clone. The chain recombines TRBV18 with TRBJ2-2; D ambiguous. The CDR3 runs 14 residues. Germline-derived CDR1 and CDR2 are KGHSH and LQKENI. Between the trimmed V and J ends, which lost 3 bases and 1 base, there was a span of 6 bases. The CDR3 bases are TGTGCCAGCTCACCCGACTTGAACACCGGGGAGCTGTTTTTT. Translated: CASSPDLNTGELFF. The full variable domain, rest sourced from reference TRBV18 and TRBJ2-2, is NAGVMQNPRHLVRRRGQEARLRCSPMKGHSHVYWYRQLPEEGLKFMVYLQKENIIDESGMPKERFSAEFPKEGPSILRIQQVVRGDSAAYFCASSPDLNTGELFFGEGSRLTVL.

The CDR3 DNA follows: TGTGCCAGCGGACAGGGTTTCGGCTACGAGCAGTACTTC. Its translation is CASGQGFGYEQYF. V gene TRBV6-6 combines with J gene TRBJ2-7; TRBD1 agrees at 8 bases. Germline V gene data show CDR1 as MNHNY and CDR2 as SVGAGI (reference sequence). The trim removed 8 bases at V and 3 bases at J, leaving 6 bases unmatched. The CDR3 is made up of 13 amino acids.

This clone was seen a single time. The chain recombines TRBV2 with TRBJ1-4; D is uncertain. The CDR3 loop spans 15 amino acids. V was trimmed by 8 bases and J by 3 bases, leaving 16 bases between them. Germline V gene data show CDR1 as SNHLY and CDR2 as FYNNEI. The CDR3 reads CASQPRPSANEKLFF. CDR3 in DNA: TGTGCCAGCCAACCTAGACCCTCCGCTAATGAAAAACTGTTTTTT.

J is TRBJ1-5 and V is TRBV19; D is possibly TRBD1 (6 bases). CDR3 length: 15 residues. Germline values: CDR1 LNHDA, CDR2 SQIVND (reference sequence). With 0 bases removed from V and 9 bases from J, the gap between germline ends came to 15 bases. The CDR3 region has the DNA TGTGCCAGTAGTATAGAAGGGACATTATTATCGCCCCAGCATTTT. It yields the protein CASSIEGTLLSPQHF.

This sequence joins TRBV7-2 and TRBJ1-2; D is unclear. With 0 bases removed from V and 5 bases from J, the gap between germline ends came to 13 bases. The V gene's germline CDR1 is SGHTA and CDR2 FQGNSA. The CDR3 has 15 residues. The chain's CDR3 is CASSLAPATRYGYTF. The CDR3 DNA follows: TGTGCCAGCAGCTTAGCCCCCGCGACTAGGTATGGCTACACCTTC.

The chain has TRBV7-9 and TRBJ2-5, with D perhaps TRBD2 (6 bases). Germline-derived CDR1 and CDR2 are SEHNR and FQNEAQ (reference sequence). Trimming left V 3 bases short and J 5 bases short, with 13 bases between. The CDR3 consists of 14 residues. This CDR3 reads CASSFEGSGETQYF. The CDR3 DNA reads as TGTGCCAGCAGCTTTGAGGGGAGCGGGGAGACCCAGTACTTC.

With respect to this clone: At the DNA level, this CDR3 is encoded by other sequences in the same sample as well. CDR3 sequence (DNA): TGTGCCAGCAGTGAACGGCGGAACTATGGCTACACCTTC. This encodes CASSERRNYGYTF. This sequence joins TRBV6-1 and TRBJ1-2; D not certain. The ends were cut back, 2 bases at V and 2 bases at J, with 6 bases in the middle. Per germline, CDR1 MNHNS and CDR2 SASEGT. The CDR3 is 13 amino acids.

CDR3 nucleotide sequence: TGCGCCAGCAGCGGGCCCGGGACTCCTAATGGCGCCGGGGAGCTGTTTTTT. Residues: CASSGPGTPNGAGELFF. The chain is built from TRBV4-1 and TRBJ2-2; D might be TRBD2 (6 bases). CDR3 length: 17 residues. The germline V gene encodes CDR1 MGHRA and CDR2 YSYEKL. Trimming removed 5 bases from V and 6 bases from J, with 22 bases in between.

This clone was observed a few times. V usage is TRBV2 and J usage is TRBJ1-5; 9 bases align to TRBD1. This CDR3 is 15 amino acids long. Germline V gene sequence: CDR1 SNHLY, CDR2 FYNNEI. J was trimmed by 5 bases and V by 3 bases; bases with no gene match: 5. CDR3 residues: CASSEGGQGYQPQHF. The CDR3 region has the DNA TGTGCCAGCAGTGAGGGGGGACAGGGCTATCAGCCCCAGCATTTT. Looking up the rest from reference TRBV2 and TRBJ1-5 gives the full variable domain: EPEVTQTPSHQVTQMGQEVILRCVPISNHLYFYWYRQILGQKVEFLVSFYNNEISEKSEIFDDQFSVERPDGSNFTLKIRSTKLEDSAMYFCASSEGGQGYQPQHFGDGTRLSIL.

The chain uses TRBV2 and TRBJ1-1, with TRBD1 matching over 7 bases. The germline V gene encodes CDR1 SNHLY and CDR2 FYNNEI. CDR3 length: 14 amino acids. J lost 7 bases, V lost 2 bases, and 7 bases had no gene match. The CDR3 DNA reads TGTGCCAGCAGTGAAATTTCAGGGGGAGGTGAAGCTTTCTTT. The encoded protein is CASSEISGGGEAFF.

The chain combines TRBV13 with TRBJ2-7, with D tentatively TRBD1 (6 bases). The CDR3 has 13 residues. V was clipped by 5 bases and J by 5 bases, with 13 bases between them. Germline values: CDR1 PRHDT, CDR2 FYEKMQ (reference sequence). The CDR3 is CASSVQGVHEQYF. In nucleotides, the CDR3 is TGTGCCAGCAGCGTACAGGGAGTCCACGAGCAGTACTTC.

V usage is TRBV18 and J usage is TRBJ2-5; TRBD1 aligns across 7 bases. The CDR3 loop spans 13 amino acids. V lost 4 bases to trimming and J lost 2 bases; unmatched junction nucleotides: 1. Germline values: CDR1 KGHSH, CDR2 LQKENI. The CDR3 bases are TGTGCCAGCTCACAGGGACAGCAAGAGACCCAGTACTTC. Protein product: CASSQGQQETQYF.

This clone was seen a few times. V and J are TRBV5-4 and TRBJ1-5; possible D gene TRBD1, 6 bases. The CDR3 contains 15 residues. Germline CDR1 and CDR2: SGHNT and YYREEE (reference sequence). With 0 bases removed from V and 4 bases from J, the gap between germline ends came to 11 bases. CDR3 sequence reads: CASSLAGDANQPQHF. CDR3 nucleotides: TGTGCCAGCAGCTTGGCAGGGGACGCAAATCAGCCCCAGCATTTT.

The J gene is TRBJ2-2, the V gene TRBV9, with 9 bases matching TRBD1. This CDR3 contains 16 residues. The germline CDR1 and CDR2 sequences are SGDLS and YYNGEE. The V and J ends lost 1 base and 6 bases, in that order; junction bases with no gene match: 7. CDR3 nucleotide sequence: TGTGCCAGCAGCGTAAGCGGGACAGGGTTGGCCGGGGAGCTGTTTTTT. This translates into CASSVSGTGLAGELFF.

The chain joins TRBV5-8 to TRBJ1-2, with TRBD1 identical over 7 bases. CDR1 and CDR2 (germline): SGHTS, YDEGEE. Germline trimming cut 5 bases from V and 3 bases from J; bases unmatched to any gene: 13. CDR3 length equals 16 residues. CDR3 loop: CASSAGGRTGDYGYTF. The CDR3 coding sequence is TGTGCCAGCAGTGCAGGGGGGCGCACCGGGGACTATGGCTACACCTTC.